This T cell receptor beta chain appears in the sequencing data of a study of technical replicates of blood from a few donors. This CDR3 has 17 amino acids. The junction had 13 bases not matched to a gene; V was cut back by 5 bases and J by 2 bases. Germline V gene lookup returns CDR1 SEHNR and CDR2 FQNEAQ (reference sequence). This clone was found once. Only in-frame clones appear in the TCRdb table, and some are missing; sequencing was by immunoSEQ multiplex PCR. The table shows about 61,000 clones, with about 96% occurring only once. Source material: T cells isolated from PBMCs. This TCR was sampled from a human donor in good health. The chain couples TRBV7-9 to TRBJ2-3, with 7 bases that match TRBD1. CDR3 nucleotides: TGTGCCAGCAGCCAAAGGAAAGACAGGGCGTTCACAGATACGCAGTATTTT. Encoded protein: CASSQRKDRAFTDTQYF.